This TCR beta chain was documented in a study of technical replicates of blood from a handful of donors. Germline lookup yields CDR1 MNHEY and CDR2 SVGAGI. Trimming removed 6 bases at V and 2 bases at J, with 17 bases between. The CDR3 covers 15 residues. TCRdb's table, derived via immunoSEQ multiplex PCR, lists solely in-frame clones and lacks some. The data show roughly 79,000 clones, with roughly 95% seen just once and around 0.39% held by the top ten. The sequence came from a human donor in good health. The sequencing input was T cells isolated from PBMCs. The chain carries TRBV6-5 and TRBJ2-7, with D maybe TRBD2 (6 bases). The CDR3 bases are TGTGCCAGCAGCCAGTATAGCGGACCTGCCTACGAGCAGTACTTC. This encodes CASSQYSGPAYEQYF.